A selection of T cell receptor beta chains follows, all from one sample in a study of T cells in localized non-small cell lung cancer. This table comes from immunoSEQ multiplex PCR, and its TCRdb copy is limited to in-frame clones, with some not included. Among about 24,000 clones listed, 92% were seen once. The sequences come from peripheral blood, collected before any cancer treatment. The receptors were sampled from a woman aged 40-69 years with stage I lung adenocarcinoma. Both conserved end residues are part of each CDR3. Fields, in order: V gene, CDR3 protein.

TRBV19,CASSMVGNLGVETQYF
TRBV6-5,CASSYGDSYNEQFF
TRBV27,CASGTAYYEQYF
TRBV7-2,CASRRRPRDEYEQYF
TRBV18,CASSPPLDRVLGYTF
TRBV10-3,CAITTGQGNTIYF
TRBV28,CASSLVLGYTEAFF
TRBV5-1,CASRTESNQPQHF
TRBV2,CASSERASTRFNEQFF
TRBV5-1,CASSRDWGTEAFF
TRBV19,CASSINDQPQHF
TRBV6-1,CASSHPGRGETQYF
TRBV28,CASSFPNWSKFF
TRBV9,CASAYSVTTDTQYF
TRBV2,CASRPGLAGSYEQYF
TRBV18,CASSSIPGQGFGYTF
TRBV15,CATSRDLDHRNEKLFF
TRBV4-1,CASSPALGTGDYNEQFF
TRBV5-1,CASSPRGGSLTWVEQYF
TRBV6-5,CASSPTVNQPQHF
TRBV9,CASNRESYNEQFF
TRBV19,CASSTALLGTGSSGANVLTF
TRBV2,CASSKDREAYGYTF
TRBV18,CASSPQGESYGYTF
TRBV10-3,CAAGFGRGPTGELFF
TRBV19,CASSILLGGDEQFF
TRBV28,CASRASNQPQHF
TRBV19,CASTSRGGSAVDTIYF
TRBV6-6,CASSHAGQANQPQHF
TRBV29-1,CSVVQRVDNEQFF
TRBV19,CATSGLAGGPSEETQYF
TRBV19,CASRGQGNRETQYF
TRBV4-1,CASSPRSDSLYEQYF
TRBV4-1,CASSQGVGARGNQPQHF
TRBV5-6,CASSYTGISGYTF
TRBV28,CASSATPSGGYNEQFF